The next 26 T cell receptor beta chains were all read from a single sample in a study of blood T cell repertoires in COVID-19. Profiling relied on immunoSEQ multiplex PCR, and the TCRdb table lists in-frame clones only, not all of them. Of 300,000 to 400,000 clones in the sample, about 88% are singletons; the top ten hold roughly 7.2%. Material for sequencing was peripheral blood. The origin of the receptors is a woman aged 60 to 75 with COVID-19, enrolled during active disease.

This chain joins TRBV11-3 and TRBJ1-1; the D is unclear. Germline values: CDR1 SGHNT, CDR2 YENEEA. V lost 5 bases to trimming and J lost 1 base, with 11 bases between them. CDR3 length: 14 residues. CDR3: CASSPFSGNTEAFF. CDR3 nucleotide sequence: TGTGCCAGCAGCCCCTTCAGCGGGAACACTGAAGCTTTCTTT.

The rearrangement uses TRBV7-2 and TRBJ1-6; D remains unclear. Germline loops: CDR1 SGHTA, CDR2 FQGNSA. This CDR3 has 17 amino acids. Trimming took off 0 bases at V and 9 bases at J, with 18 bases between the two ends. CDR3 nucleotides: TGTGCCAGCAGCTTAGCGGGTAGGGAGGGCTGGTTTTCACCCCTCCACTTT. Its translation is CASSLAGREGWFSPLHF.

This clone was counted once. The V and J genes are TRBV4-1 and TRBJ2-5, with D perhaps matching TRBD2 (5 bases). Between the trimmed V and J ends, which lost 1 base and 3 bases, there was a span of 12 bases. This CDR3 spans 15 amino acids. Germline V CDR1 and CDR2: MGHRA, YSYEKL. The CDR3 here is CASSQGGRAEETQYF. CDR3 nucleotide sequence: TGCGCCAGCAGCCAAGGTGGGAGAGCAGAAGAGACCCAGTACTTC.

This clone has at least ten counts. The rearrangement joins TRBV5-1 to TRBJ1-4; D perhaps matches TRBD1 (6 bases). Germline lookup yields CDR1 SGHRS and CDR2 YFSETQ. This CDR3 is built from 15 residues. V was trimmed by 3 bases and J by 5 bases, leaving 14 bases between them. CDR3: CASSSQGPPNEKLFF. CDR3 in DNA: TGCGCCAGCAGCTCACAGGGACCTCCAAATGAAAAACTGTTTTTT.

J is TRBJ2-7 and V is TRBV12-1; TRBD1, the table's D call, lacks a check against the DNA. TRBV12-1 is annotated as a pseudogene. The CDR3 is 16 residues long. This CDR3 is CASSHINPKTGDEQYF. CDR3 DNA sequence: TGTGCCAGCAGCCACATAAACCCAAAAACAGGGGACGAGCAGTACTTC.

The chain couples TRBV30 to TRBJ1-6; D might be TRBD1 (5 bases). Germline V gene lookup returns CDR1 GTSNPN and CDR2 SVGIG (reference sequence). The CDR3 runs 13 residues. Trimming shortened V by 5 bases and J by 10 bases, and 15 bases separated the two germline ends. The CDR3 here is CAWGGTWRSPLHF. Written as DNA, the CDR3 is TGTGCCTGGGGGGGGACTTGGCGGTCACCCCTCCACTTT.

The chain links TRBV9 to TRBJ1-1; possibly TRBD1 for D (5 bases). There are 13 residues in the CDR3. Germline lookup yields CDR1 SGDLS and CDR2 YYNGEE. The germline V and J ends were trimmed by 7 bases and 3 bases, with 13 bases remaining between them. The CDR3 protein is CASALQGDTEAFF. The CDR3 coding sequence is TGTGCCAGCGCACTCCAGGGTGACACTGAAGCTTTCTTT. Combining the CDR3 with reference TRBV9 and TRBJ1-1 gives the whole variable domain DSGVTQTPKHLITATGQRVTLRCSPRSGDLSVYWYQQSLDQGLQFLIQYYNGEERAKGNILERFSAQQFPDLHSELNLSSLELGDSALYFCASALQGDTEAFFGQGTRLTVV.

Written as DNA, the CDR3 is TGTGCCATCAGTGATCCGGGGGGGGACTATGGCTACACCTTC. It translates to CAISDPGGDYGYTF. The chain combines TRBV10-3 with TRBJ1-2; possible D gene TRBD1, 5 bases. The germline gives CDR1 ENHRY, CDR2 SYGVKD. V lost 3 bases and J lost 3, with 11 bases in between. The CDR3 consists of 14 residues.

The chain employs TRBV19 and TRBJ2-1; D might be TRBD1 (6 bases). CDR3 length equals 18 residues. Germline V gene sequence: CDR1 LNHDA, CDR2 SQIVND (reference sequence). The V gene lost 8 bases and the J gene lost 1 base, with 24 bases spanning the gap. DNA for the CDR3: TGTGCCAGTCGGAATCCCCTCCCAGGGGTTGTATCCTACAATGAGCAGTTCTTC. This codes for CASRNPLPGVVSYNEQFF.

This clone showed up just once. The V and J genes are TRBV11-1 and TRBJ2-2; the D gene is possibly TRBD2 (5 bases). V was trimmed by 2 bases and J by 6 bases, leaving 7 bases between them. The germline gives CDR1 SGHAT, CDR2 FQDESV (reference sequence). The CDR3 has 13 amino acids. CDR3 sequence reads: CASSLPGAGELFF. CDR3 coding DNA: TGTGCCAGCAGCTTACCCGGGGCCGGGGAGCTGTTTTTT.

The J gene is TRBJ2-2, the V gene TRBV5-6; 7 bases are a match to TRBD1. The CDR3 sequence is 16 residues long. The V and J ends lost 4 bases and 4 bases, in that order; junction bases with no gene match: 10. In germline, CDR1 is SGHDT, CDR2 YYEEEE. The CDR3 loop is CASSNRRGLSTGELFF. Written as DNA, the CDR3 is TGTGCCAGCAGCAACAGAAGGGGGCTGAGCACCGGGGAGCTGTTTTTT.

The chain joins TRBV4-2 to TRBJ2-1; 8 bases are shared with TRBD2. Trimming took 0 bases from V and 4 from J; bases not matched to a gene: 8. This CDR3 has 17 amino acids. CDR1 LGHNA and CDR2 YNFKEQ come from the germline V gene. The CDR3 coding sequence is TGTGCCAGCAGCCAAGAGCTAGCGGGCCCCATTTACAATGAGCAGTTCTTC. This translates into CASSQELAGPIYNEQFF.

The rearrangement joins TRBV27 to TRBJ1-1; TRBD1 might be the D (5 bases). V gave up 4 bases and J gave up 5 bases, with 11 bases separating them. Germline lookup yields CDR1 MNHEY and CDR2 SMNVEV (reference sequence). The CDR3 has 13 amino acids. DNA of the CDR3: TGTGCCAGCAGTTGGTCGGGGGTTACTGAAGCTTTCTTT. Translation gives CASSWSGVTEAFF.

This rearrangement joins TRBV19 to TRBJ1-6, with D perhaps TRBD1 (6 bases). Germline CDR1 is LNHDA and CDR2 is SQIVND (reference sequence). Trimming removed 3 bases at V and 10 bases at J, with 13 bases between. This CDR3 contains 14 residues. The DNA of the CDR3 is TGTGCCAGTAGTATTCTGGGGGCTCAGTCACCCCTCCACTTT. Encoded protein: CASSILGAQSPLHF.

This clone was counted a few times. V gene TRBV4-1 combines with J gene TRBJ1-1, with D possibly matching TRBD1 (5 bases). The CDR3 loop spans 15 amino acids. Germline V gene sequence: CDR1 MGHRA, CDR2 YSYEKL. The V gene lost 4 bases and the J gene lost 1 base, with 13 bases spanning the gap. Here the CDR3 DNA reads TGCGCCAGCAGCCTGACTTCTACAGGGAACACTGAAGCTTTCTTT. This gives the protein CASSLTSTGNTEAFF.

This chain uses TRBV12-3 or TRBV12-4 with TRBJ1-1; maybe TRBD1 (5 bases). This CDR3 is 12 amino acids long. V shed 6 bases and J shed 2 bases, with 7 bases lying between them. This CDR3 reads CASRWGNTEAFF. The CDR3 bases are TGTGCCAGCAGGTGGGGCAACACTGAAGCTTTCTTT.

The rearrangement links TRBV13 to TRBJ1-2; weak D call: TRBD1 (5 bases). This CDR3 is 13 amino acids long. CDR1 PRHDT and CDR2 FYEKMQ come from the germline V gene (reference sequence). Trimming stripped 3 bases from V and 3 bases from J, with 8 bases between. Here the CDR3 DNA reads TGTGCCAGCAGCTTTGGCAGGGACTATGGCTACACCTTC. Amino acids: CASSFGRDYGYTF.

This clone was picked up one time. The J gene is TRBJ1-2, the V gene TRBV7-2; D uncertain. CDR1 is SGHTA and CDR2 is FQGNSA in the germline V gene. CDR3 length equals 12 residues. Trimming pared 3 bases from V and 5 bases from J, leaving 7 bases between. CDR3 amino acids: CASSLLVYGYTF. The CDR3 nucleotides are TGTGCCAGCAGCTTGCTAGTTTATGGCTACACCTTC.

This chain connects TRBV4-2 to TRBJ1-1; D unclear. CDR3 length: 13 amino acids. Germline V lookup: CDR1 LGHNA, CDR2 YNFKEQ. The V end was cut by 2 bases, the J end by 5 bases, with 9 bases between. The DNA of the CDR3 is TGTGCCAGCAGCCAAAGTTGGAGTACTGAAGCTTTCTTT. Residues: CASSQSWSTEAFF.

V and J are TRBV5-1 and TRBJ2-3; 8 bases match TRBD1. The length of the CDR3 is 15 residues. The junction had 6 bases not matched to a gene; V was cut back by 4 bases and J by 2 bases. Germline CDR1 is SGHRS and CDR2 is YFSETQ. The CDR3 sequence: CASSARTGLTDTQYF. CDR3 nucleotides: TGCGCCAGCAGCGCCCGGACAGGGCTCACAGATACGCAGTATTTT.

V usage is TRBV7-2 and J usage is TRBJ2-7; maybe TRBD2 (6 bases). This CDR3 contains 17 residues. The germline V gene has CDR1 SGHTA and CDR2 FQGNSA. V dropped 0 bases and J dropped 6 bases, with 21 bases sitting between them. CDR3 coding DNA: TGTGCCAGCAGCTTAGCCCTACTAGCAGCTCCGCGAGGCGAGCAGTACTTC. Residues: CASSLALLAAPRGEQYF.

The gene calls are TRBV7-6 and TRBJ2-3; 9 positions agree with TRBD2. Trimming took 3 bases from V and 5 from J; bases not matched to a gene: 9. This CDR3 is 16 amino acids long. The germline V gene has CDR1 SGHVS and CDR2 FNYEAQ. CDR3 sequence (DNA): TGTGCCAGCAGCTTGGGCGGGGGGGCCTTTGGAGATACGCAGTATTTT. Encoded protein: CASSLGGGAFGDTQYF.

DNA of the CDR3: TGTGCCAGCAGCTTTGGGACAGGGTCAGAGACCCAGTACTTC. Translation: CASSFGTGSETQYF. J is TRBJ2-5 and V is TRBV11-2; 9 bases are shared with TRBD1. Germline-derived CDR1 and CDR2 are SGHAT and FQNNGV. This CDR3 contains 14 residues. The V gene end was trimmed by 3 bases and the J gene end by 4 bases; junction bases not matched to a gene: 3. Combining the CDR3 with reference TRBV11-2 and TRBJ2-5 gives the whole variable domain EAGVAQSPRYKIIEKRQSVAFWCNPISGHATLYWYQQILGQGPKLLIQFQNNGVVDDSQLPKDRFSAERLKGVDSTLKIQPAKLEDSAVYLCASSFGTGSETQYFGPGTRLLVL.

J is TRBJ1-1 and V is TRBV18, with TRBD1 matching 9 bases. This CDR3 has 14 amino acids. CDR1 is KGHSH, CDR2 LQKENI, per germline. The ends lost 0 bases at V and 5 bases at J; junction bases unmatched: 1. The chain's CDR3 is CASSPPGQGTEAFF. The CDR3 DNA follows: TGTGCCAGCTCACCACCGGGACAGGGAACTGAAGCTTTCTTT.

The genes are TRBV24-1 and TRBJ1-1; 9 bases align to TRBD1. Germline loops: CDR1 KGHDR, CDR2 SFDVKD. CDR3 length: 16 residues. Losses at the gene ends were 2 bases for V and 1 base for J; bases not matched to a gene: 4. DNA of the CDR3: TGTGCCACCAGTGATTCCCTGACAGGGGGGAACACTGAAGCTTTCTTT. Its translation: CATSDSLTGGNTEAFF.

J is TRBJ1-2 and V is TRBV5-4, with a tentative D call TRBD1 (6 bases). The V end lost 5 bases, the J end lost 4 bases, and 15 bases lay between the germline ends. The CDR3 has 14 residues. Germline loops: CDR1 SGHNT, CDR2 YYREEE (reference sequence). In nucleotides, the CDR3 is TGTGCCAGCAGACCGCTGGGGGCGGTCTATGGCTACACCTTC. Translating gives CASRPLGAVYGYTF.